This T cell receptor (beta chain) was identified in a study of regulatory T cells in long-lasting Graves disease. Trimming took off 6 bases at V and 1 base at J, with 10 bases between the two ends. This CDR3 region has 15 residues. The TCR beta library used iRepertoire HTBI primers with Arm-PCR amplification of CDR3. MiXCR, run by TCRdb on the multiplex PCR reads, gives a single entry per CDR3 protein. The sample holds about 350,000 distinct CDR3 sequences; 15% to 20% are singletons and the top ten take 20% to 25%. Points from the study as a whole: Under persistent disease, TRBV28, TRBJ1-2 and TRBJ2-5 were used preferentially.

Concerning this clonotype: Its target is unknown.

Time point indicated: newly diagnosed GD, antithyroid drugs for less than 3 months. With RNA extracted from PBMCs as input, the TCR library was made. These same records also appear under a second study, on T cells in Graves' hyperthyroidism and ophthalmopathy.

V is TRBV12-3 or TRBV12-4 and J is TRBJ2-6; TRBD1 is a possible D gene (6 bases). The source was peripheral blood mononuclear cells (PBMCs), collected at new diagnosis, from a patient treated with antithyroid drugs. This clonotype was obtained from a woman aged 18 to 35 with Graves disease. The CDR3 here is CASSSGQSGANVLTF. The CDR3 nucleotides read TGTGCCAGCAGCTCCGGACAGTCTGGGGCCAACGTCCTGACTTTC.